Below are 25 T cell receptor beta chains sequenced from a single sample in a study of technical replicates of blood from several donors. The table came from immunoSEQ multiplex PCR; TCRdb's copy has only in-frame clones and leaves some out. The sample consists of around 12,000 clones, 79% of them appearing once. What was sequenced was PBMCs. Source of these receptors: a human donor in good health.

This clone was observed a handful of times. The chain links TRBV11-2 to TRBJ1-2; D possibly corresponds to TRBD1 (5 bases). Germline CDR1 SGHAT, CDR2 FQNNGV. V lost 1 base to trimming and J lost 2 bases, with 5 bases between them. This CDR3 is 13 amino acids long. CDR3 bases: TGTGCCAGCAGCTTAGGGACAAACTATGGCTACACCTTC. Its protein is CASSLGTNYGYTF. Full variable domain (remainder filled in from reference TRBV11-2 and TRBJ1-2): EAGVAQSPRYKIIEKRQSVAFWCNPISGHATLYWYQQILGQGPKLLIQFQNNGVVDDSQLPKDRFSAERLKGVDSTLKIQPAKLEDSAVYLCASSLGTNYGYTFGSGTRLTVV.

This clone was counted a few times. The chain couples TRBV27 to TRBJ2-7; 9 bases align to TRBD1. The CDR3 runs to 15 residues. Trimming at V came to 5 bases and at J to 5 bases, leaving 10 bases not matched to a gene. Germline V gene lookup returns CDR1 MNHEY and CDR2 SMNVEV (reference sequence). CDR3 in DNA: TGTGCCAGCAGTCCCCCGGGACAGGGAGGACACGAGCAGTACTTC. The encoded protein is CASSPPGQGGHEQYF.

The chain employs TRBV6-1 and TRBJ1-2; no reliable D call. This CDR3 comprises 13 residues. The V end lost 4 bases, the J end lost 4 bases, and 10 bases lay between the germline ends. Germline assignment: CDR1 MNHNS and CDR2 SASEGT. The CDR3 DNA reads TGTGCCAGCAGTGGGACTCCGGGCTATGGCTACACCTTC. Its protein is CASSGTPGYGYTF.

The chain uses TRBV9 and TRBJ2-7; 7 positions match TRBD2. CDR3 length equals 16 residues. V dropped 4 bases and J dropped 7; count of bases not matched to a gene: 17. Germline CDR1 SGDLS, CDR2 YYNGEE. CDR3 region: CASSPEWGAGAGEQYF. Written as DNA, the CDR3 is TGTGCCAGCAGCCCGGAGTGGGGCGCGGGAGCAGGTGAGCAGTACTTC.

The gene calls are TRBV7-9 and TRBJ2-3, with D possibly TRBD2 on 6 matching bases. The CDR3 has 15 amino acids. The V gene's germline CDR1 is SEHNR and CDR2 FQNEAQ (reference sequence). The V and J ends lost 4 bases and 1 base respectively, with 12 bases between them. CDR3 sequence: CASSSPPGGTDTQYF. The CDR3, as DNA: TGTGCCAGCAGCTCTCCCCCGGGAGGCACAGATACGCAGTATTTT.

The chain has TRBV5-1 and TRBJ2-5; D unclear. In germline, CDR1 is SGHRS, CDR2 YFSETQ. The CDR3 covers 16 residues. V was pared by 0 bases and J by 2 bases, with 14 bases between. The CDR3 loop is CASSLAPGSQQETQYF. In DNA, the CDR3 is TGCGCCAGCAGCTTGGCCCCCGGGTCTCAACAAGAGACCCAGTACTTC.

V is TRBV19 and J is TRBJ2-5; 9 nucleotides agree with TRBD1. Looked up from germline, CDR1 is LNHDA and CDR2 is SQIVND (reference sequence). The length of the CDR3 is 15 residues. The V segment lost 3 bases and the J segment 2 bases; nucleotides outside the gene matches: 4. In DNA, the CDR3 is TGTGCCAGTAGTATTTCGGGACAGGGTCAAGAGACCCAGTACTTC. Protein sequence: CASSISGQGQETQYF.

The rearrangement uses TRBV19 and TRBJ1-5; the match to TRBD1 covers 10 bases. The germline gives CDR1 LNHDA, CDR2 SQIVND (reference sequence). The CDR3 is 14 residues long. Unmatched junction bases numbered 7, after V lost 5 bases and J lost 9 bases. The CDR3 protein is CASSHRQGAGPQHF. The CDR3 DNA is TGTGCCAGTAGTCACCGACAGGGGGCAGGGCCCCAGCATTTT.

This rearrangement joins TRBV10-3 to TRBJ2-5; 11 positions match TRBD2. V lost 0 bases and J lost 5; bases outside the gene matches: 5. CDR3 size: 16 residues. Looked up from germline, CDR1 is ENHRY and CDR2 is SYGVKD. The CDR3 here is CAISESVAGGAETQYF. CDR3 DNA sequence: TGTGCCATCAGTGAGTCTGTAGCGGGAGGGGCGGAGACCCAGTACTTC.

This clone has just one count. The junction and the germline gene differ at one end; a read error may be behind it. V and J are TRBV5-1 and TRBJ2-7, with 10 bases lining up with TRBD1. The germline V gene has CDR1 SGHRS and CDR2 YFSETQ. This CDR3 is 12 amino acids long. CDR3 coding DNA: TGCGCCAGCAGCTTCAGCGGGACAGGGGCCCACTTC. It translates to CASSFSGTGAHF.

V usage is TRBV7-2 and J usage is TRBJ2-3, with unresolved D. Germline assignment: CDR1 SGHTA and CDR2 FQGNSA. Trimming cost V 1 base and J 9 bases, with 8 bases left between them. This CDR3 contains 12 residues. CDR3: CASSLVPGTQYF. The CDR3 bases are TGTGCCAGCAGCTTAGTACCTGGCACGCAGTATTTT.

This chain connects TRBV5-4 to TRBJ1-2, with D maybe TRBD1 (6 bases). Germline CDR1 is SGHNT and CDR2 is YYREEE (reference sequence). V shed 2 bases and J shed 3 bases, with 14 bases lying between them. CDR3 length: 15 residues. The CDR3 DNA reads TGTGCCAGCAGCTTATCCGCAGGGGTTGACTATGGCTACACCTTC. Its protein product is CASSLSAGVDYGYTF.

The chain is built from TRBV7-9 and TRBJ2-7, with a weak D call TRBD2 (5 bases). The CDR3 loop spans 12 amino acids. Trimming stripped 4 bases from V and 4 bases from J, with 8 bases between. Germline loops: CDR1 SEHNR, CDR2 FQNEAQ (reference sequence). The CDR3 bases are TGTGCCAGCAGCTACCGGGGATACGAGCAGTACTTC. Translating gives CASSYRGYEQYF.

The chain links TRBV5-8 to TRBJ2-7; TRBD2 agrees at 9 bases. Losses at the gene ends were 1 base for V and 0 bases for J; bases not matched to a gene: 5. The germline V gene encodes CDR1 SGHTS and CDR2 YDEGEE. There are 16 residues in the CDR3. CDR3 sequence: CASSLWLAGISYEQYF. The CDR3 region has the DNA TGTGCCAGCAGCTTGTGGCTAGCGGGGATCTCCTACGAGCAGTACTTC. Drawing the rest from reference TRBV5-8 and TRBJ2-7, the complete variable domain is EAGVTQSPTHLIKTRGQQATLRCSPISGHTSVYWYQQALGLGLQFLLWYDEGEERNRGNFPPRFSGRQFPNYSSELNVNALELEDSALYLCASSLWLAGISYEQYFGPGTRLTVT.

This rearrangement joins TRBV5-6 to TRBJ2-1; D ambiguous. Trimming took off 4 bases at V and 4 bases at J, with 3 bases between the two ends. The germline gives CDR1 SGHDT, CDR2 YYEEEE. The CDR3 covers 11 residues. CDR3 region: CASSVYNEQFF. CDR3 nucleotide sequence: TGTGCCAGCAGCGTATACAATGAGCAGTTCTTC.

The chain uses TRBV6-5 and TRBJ2-3, with D possibly TRBD1 on 6 matching bases. CDR3 length: 13 residues. In germline, CDR1 is MNHEY, CDR2 SVGAGI. The V end was cut by 10 bases, the J end by 8 bases, with 19 bases between. The CDR3 sequence is CATTQGTARTQYF. The DNA for the CDR3 is TGTGCCACGACCCAGGGGACGGCCCGTACGCAGTATTTT.

The CDR3 region is CASSEARGAHNQPQHF. The CDR3 region has the DNA TGTGCCAGCAGTGAAGCCCGGGGGGCCCACAATCAGCCCCAGCATTTT. This chain links TRBV6-1 with TRBJ1-5; a possible D gene is TRBD1 (6 bases). V lost 0 bases, J lost 3 bases, and 12 bases lay in between. The germline V gene has CDR1 MNHNS and CDR2 SASEGT. The CDR3 is made up of 16 amino acids.

The chain joins TRBV4-1 to TRBJ1-2; the D gene is possibly TRBD1 (5 bases). The CDR3 runs 16 residues. V lost 2 bases to trimming and J lost 2 bases, with 15 bases between them. Germline CDR1 is MGHRA and CDR2 is YSYEKL. The CDR3 DNA follows: TGCGCCAGCAGCCAACCCCTGCGACAGACCAACTATGGCTACACCTTC. Protein sequence: CASSQPLRQTNYGYTF.

This clone was observed a handful of times. The chain links TRBV6-5 to TRBJ2-7; D might be TRBD1 (5 bases). This CDR3 comprises 14 residues. Deletions cut 2 bases from V and 4 bases from J, with 12 bases between. The germline CDR1 and CDR2 sequences are MNHEY and SVGAGI. The DNA for the CDR3 is TGTGCCAGCAGTTACGCCAGGGTTGGATACGAGCAGTACTTC. This translates into CASSYARVGYEQYF.

The chain is built from TRBV5-8 and TRBJ1-2; unclear D gene. CDR1 is SGHTS, CDR2 YDEGEE, per germline. Trimming removed 2 bases from V and 4 bases from J, with 15 bases in between. The CDR3 runs 15 residues. As DNA, the CDR3 is TGTGCCAGCAGCTTCGGAATGGAACACAGCTATGGCTACACCTTC. Amino acid sequence: CASSFGMEHSYGYTF.

CDR3 region: CASSEAKEKAFF. The CDR3 region has the DNA TGTGCCAGCAGTGAAGCGAAGGAGAAAGCTTTCTTT. The V call is TRBV2, the J call TRBJ1-1; D gene unclear. V lost 0 bases and J lost 9, with 8 bases in between. In germline, CDR1 is SNHLY, CDR2 FYNNEI. This CDR3 contains 12 residues.

This chain uses TRBV25-1 with TRBJ1-1, with D possibly TRBD1 on 5 matching bases. Between the trimmed V and J ends, which lost 5 bases and 2 bases, there was a span of 9 bases. In germline, CDR1 is MGHDK, CDR2 SYGVNS. The CDR3 loop spans 13 amino acids. The DNA of the CDR3 is TGTGCCAGCAGTCAGGGCGCCAACACTGAAGCTTTCTTT. Amino acids: CASSQGANTEAFF.

This clone was found once. The chain joins TRBV2 to TRBJ1-1, with D tentatively TRBD1 (5 bases). Trimming cost V 7 bases and J 3 bases, with 12 bases left between them. Germline assignment: CDR1 SNHLY and CDR2 FYNNEI. CDR3 length equals 13 residues. CDR3 amino acids: CASMSQGDTEAFF. CDR3 bases: TGTGCCAGCATGTCGCAGGGTGACACTGAAGCTTTCTTT.

The chain joins TRBV6-5 to TRBJ2-1, with 9 bases identical to TRBD2. Germline trimming cut 2 bases from V and 9 bases from J; bases unmatched to any gene: 8. There are 15 residues in the CDR3. Per the germline V gene, CDR1 is MNHEY and CDR2 is SVGAGI. Here the CDR3 reads CASSYAGLAMSEQFF. DNA for the CDR3: TGTGCCAGCAGTTACGCGGGACTAGCAATGAGTGAGCAGTTCTTC.

This clone has more than one count but fewer than ten. The chain has TRBV10-3 and TRBJ2-7; tentatively, D is TRBD2 (6 bases). Germline CDR1 reads ENHRY; CDR2 reads SYGVKD. Trimming took off 6 bases at V and 2 bases at J, with 14 bases between the two ends. CDR3 length: 14 amino acids. The CDR3 coding sequence is TGTGCCATCAGCCCCGGGGAGGCCCCCTACGAGCAGTACTTC. This codes for CAISPGEAPYEQYF.